The 17 T cell receptor beta chains presented below share a single source sample, sequenced in a study of regulatory T cells in long-lasting Graves disease. Combining iRepertoire HTBI primers with Arm-PCR of CDR3 regions, the authors built TCR beta libraries. TCRdb reprocessed the multiplex PCR reads via MiXCR and lists one record per CDR3 protein. The sample includes approximately 690,000 distinct CDR3 sequences, around 30% of them seen just once. The time point denotes: persistent/refractory GD, antithyroid drugs over 5 years with positive TRAb. RNA from PBMCs was the source of the TCR library. The material was peripheral blood mononuclear cells (PBMCs), obtained when the disease was refractory, from a patient treated with antithyroid drugs. The receptor source for this set is a female donor with Graves disease.

The CDR3 loop reads CASSLEEGRNQPQHF. For the CDR3, the DNA is TGTGCCAGCAGCTTGGAGGAGGGACGCAATCAGCCCCAGCATTTT. J is TRBJ1-5 and V is TRBV5-5; TRBD1 is a possible D gene (5 bases). Germline V gives CDR1 SGHKS, CDR2 YYEKEE (reference sequence). CDR3 length: 15 residues. The V end lost 0 bases, the J end lost 2 bases, and 9 bases lay between the germline ends.

This clonotype was seen a handful of times. This chain connects TRBV4-1 to TRBJ2-2; tentative D call: TRBD2 (6 bases). CDR1 is MGHRA and CDR2 is YSYEKL in the germline V gene. V was cut by 8 bases and J by 6 bases, with 22 bases left in between. This CDR3 has 16 amino acids. CDR3 in DNA: TGCGCCAGCGCTCCCGAGATCGGGAGCCGTGCCGGGGAGCTGTTTTTT. Its translation: CASAPEIGSRAGELFF.

This clonotype has just a few counts. V and J are TRBV20-1 and TRBJ1-2; D may be TRBD1 (5 bases). The CDR3 is made up of 14 amino acids. Germline CDR1 is DFQATT and CDR2 is SNEGSKA (reference sequence). V gave up 6 bases and J gave up 4 bases, with 18 bases separating them. The CDR3 DNA reads as TGCAGTGCCCCCGGAAGGGTTGGGGGCTATGGCTACACCTTC. It specifies CSAPGRVGGYGYTF.

This clonotype appeared a few times. The V and J genes are TRBV15 and TRBJ1-1, with 7 bases identical to TRBD1. V gave up 0 bases and J gave up 7 bases; unmatched junction bases: 11. The V gene's germline CDR1 is LNHNV and CDR2 YYDKDF (reference sequence). The CDR3 is 16 amino acids. The CDR3: CATSRDDPRTGVEAFF. The CDR3 DNA reads TGTGCCACCAGCAGAGATGACCCTCGGACAGGCGTTGAAGCTTTCTTT.

The V call is TRBV3-1, the J call TRBJ1-1; no clear D. V lost 4 bases and J lost 7, with 16 bases in between. The CDR3 sequence is 14 residues long. Per germline, CDR1 LGHDT and CDR2 YNNKEL (reference sequence). CDR3 region: CASSPYRVYHEAFF. CDR3 nucleotide sequence: TGTGCCAGCAGCCCCTACCGAGTGTATCATGAAGCTTTCTTT. The full variable domain, completed using reference TRBV3-1 and TRBJ1-1, is DTAVSQTPKYLVTQMGNDKSIKCEQNLGHDTMYWYKQDSKKFLKIMFSYNNKELIINETVPNRFSPKSPDKAHLNLHINSLELGDSAVYFCASSPYRVYHEAFFGQGTRLTVV.

This clonotype appeared a few times. V usage is TRBV7-3 and J usage is TRBJ1-1; 7 positions match TRBD1. The CDR3 consists of 14 residues. CDR1 SGHTA and CDR2 FQGTGA come from the germline V gene. V lost 0 bases, J lost 6 bases, and 4 bases stayed unmatched. The chain's CDR3 is CASSLTSTGSEAFF. As DNA, the CDR3 is TGTGCCAGCAGCTTAACCTCGACAGGGTCTGAAGCTTTCTTT.

This clonotype occurred a few times. The DNA of the CDR3 is TGTGCCAGCAGGGGAGGGACAGGGGGCTTCCCCAATCAGCCCCAGCATTTT. Translating it yields CASRGGTGGFPNQPQHF. The V call is TRBV6-2 or TRBV6-3, the J call TRBJ1-5, with 12 bases that match TRBD1. The CDR3 is 17 amino acids. J gave up 3 bases and V 6 bases, and 9 bases lay outside the gene matches. Germline values: CDR1 MNHEY, CDR2 SVGEGT.

In the case of this clonotype: At one end the junction does not follow the germline gene, possibly because of a read error. The chain recombines TRBV3-1 with TRBJ2-7; 9 bases line up with TRBD2. The CDR3 length is 17 residues. The germline gives CDR1 LGHDT, CDR2 YNNKEL (reference sequence). CDR3 coding DNA: TGTGCCAGCAGCCAAGATGCCCGGACTAGCGCCTCCTACGAACAGTACTTC. Protein sequence: CASSQDARTSASYEQYF.

This clonotype appeared a few times. This sequence joins TRBV6-2 or TRBV6-3 and TRBJ2-2; the match to TRBD1 covers 7 bases. V dropped 6 bases and J dropped 6; count of bases not matched to a gene: 7. This CDR3 region has 14 residues. Germline-derived CDR1 and CDR2 are MNHEY and SVGEGT. The CDR3 nucleotides are TGTGCCAGCAGGTTGACAGGGTGGGCCGGGGAGCTGTTTTTT. Its translation: CASRLTGWAGELFF.

The chain couples TRBV5-1 to TRBJ1-2, with a weak D call TRBD1 (6 bases). This CDR3 has 12 residues. The germline CDR1 and CDR2 sequences are SGHRS and YFSETQ. The germline V and J ends were trimmed by 2 bases and 7 bases, with 9 bases remaining between them. CDR3 nucleotide sequence: TGCGCCAGCAGCTTTATGGGGGCTGGCTACACCTTC. Translation gives CASSFMGAGYTF.

This rearrangement joins TRBV29-1 to TRBJ2-2; 7 nucleotides align to TRBD2. Germline CDR1 SQVTM, CDR2 ANQGSEA. The CDR3 covers 17 residues. The trim removed 3 bases at V and 4 bases at J, leaving 14 bases unmatched. Here the CDR3 DNA reads TGCAGCGTTGATATTCGGACCCACCGCGGGGGCACCGGGGAGCTGTTTTTT. Translation: CSVDIRTHRGGTGELFF.

The V and J genes are TRBV15 and TRBJ2-2; TRBD2 might be the D (5 bases). The V gene lost 3 bases and the J gene lost 9 bases, with 26 bases spanning the gap. Germline assignment: CDR1 LNHNV and CDR2 YYDKDF (reference sequence). This CDR3 has 18 residues. The CDR3, as DNA: TGTGCCACCAGCAGGGCCTTCGGTTTGCTCCGCGGGCCCAGGGAGCTGTTTTTT. Its translation is CATSRAFGLLRGPRELFF.

This clonotype has only a few counts. The J gene is TRBJ1-5, the V gene TRBV2, with D unclear. With 4 bases removed from V and 3 bases from J, the gap between germline ends came to 7 bases. CDR1 SNHLY and CDR2 FYNNEI come from the germline V gene. There are 13 residues in the CDR3. The CDR3 loop is CASSGPDNQPQHF. The CDR3 region has the DNA TGTGCCAGCAGTGGTCCAGACAATCAGCCCCAGCATTTT.

This clonotype appeared a few times. The V gene is TRBV27, the J gene TRBJ1-5; weak D call: TRBD1 (6 bases). CDR3 length equals 15 residues. Trimming pared 6 bases from V and 6 bases from J, leaving 18 bases between. Per the germline V gene, CDR1 is MNHEY and CDR2 is SMNVEV (reference sequence). The CDR3 sequence is CASSPYRVGAQPQHF. The CDR3 DNA reads TGTGCCAGCAGCCCCTACAGGGTGGGCGCTCAGCCCCAGCATTTT.

The chain uses TRBV11-2 and TRBJ1-1; a possible D gene is TRBD1 (6 bases). Between the trimmed V and J ends, which lost 5 bases and 4 bases, there was a span of 20 bases. Germline V gene lookup returns CDR1 SGHAT and CDR2 FQNNGV. The CDR3 runs 16 residues. The chain's CDR3 is CASSHRGRGGGTEAFF. The CDR3, as DNA: TGTGCCAGCAGCCATAGGGGACGGGGGGGCGGCACTGAAGCTTTCTTT.

The chain links TRBV11-2 to TRBJ1-4; the D gene is possibly TRBD1 (5 bases). Germline V gives CDR1 SGHAT, CDR2 FQNNGV. The CDR3 consists of 16 residues. The V end was cut by 6 bases, the J end by 2 bases, with 16 bases between. Here the CDR3 DNA reads TGTGCCAGCAGGGGGCTGATGAAAGGGACTAATGAAAAACTGTTTTTT. It specifies CASRGLMKGTNEKLFF.

V is TRBV11-2 and J is TRBJ2-5, with 9 bases fitting TRBD1. V shed 3 bases and J 4 bases; nucleotides not matched to a gene: 9. The CDR3 is made up of 16 amino acids. Germline V CDR1 and CDR2: SGHAT, FQNNGV. The CDR3 DNA reads as TGTGCCAGCAGCTTGGGACAGGGACTCTCCGGAGAGACCCAGTACTTC. Encoded protein: CASSLGQGLSGETQYF.